Below are 26 T cell receptor beta chains sequenced from a single sample in a study of cytomegalovirus exposure and HLA in healthy donors. PCR was performed using 60 Vbeta and 13 Jbeta primers. Sequenced by immunoSEQ multiplex PCR; TCRdb stores in-frame clones only, minus some. This listing includes around 35,000 clones. Material: PBMCs. The receptors were gathered from a middle-aged woman in good health and CMV-seropositive.

V is TRBV9 and J is TRBJ1-1; D not certain. The germline gives CDR1 SGDLS, CDR2 YYNGEE. V dropped 4 bases and J dropped 4 bases, with 11 bases sitting between them. This CDR3 region has 13 residues. In DNA form, the CDR3 reads TGTGCCAGCAGCCGAGGCGGGAGCACTGAAGCTTTCTTT. As protein: CASSRGGSTEAFF.

The rearrangement joins TRBV6-1 to TRBJ2-7; D may be TRBD1 (5 bases). The V end lost 4 bases, the J end lost 5 bases, and 15 bases lay between the germline ends. Germline lookup yields CDR1 MNHNS and CDR2 SASEGT. CDR3 length equals 14 residues. CDR3 nucleotide sequence: TGTGCCAGCAGTGTAGAAGCAGGGAAGAACGAGCAGTACTTC. This sequence encodes CASSVEAGKNEQYF.

The chain uses TRBV7-9 and TRBJ1-3, with D uncertain. The CDR3 is 14 amino acids. Germline V gene data show CDR1 as SEHNR and CDR2 as FQNEAQ (reference sequence). V was clipped by 4 bases and J by 4 bases, with 11 bases between them. In nucleotides, the CDR3 is TGTGCCAGCAGCTCCTCGGGTAGGGGAAACACCATATATTTT. Protein product: CASSSSGRGNTIYF.

The chain has TRBV5-6 and TRBJ1-5; D unclear. The CDR3 runs to 18 residues. The germline V gene encodes CDR1 SGHDT and CDR2 YYEEEE. V lost 3 bases and J 0 bases, leaving 19 bases between the germline ends. The CDR3 DNA sequence: TGTGCCAGCAGCTCCTACAGCTCGGAACTTGATAGCAATCAGCCCCAGCATTTT. Translation: CASSSYSSELDSNQPQHF.

This chain uses TRBV19 with TRBJ2-3; tentative D call: TRBD1 (6 bases). CDR3 length: 16 amino acids. V shed 3 bases and J shed 0 bases, with 13 bases lying between them. CDR1 is LNHDA and CDR2 is SQIVND in the germline V gene (reference sequence). CDR3 in DNA: TGTGCCAGTAGTATGGTTAGGGGGATAAGCACAGATACGCAGTATTTT. Its translation is CASSMVRGISTDTQYF. Supplemented by reference TRBV19 and TRBJ2-3, the full variable domain reads DGGITQSPKYLFRKEGQNVTLSCEQNLNHDAMYWYRQDPGQGLRLIYYSQIVNDFQKGDIAEGYSVSREKKESFPLTVTSAQKNPTAFYLCASSMVRGISTDTQYFGPGTRLTVL.

The V call is TRBV5-1, the J call TRBJ2-7; D is ambiguous. The CDR3 spans 14 residues. Germline V CDR1 and CDR2: SGHRS, YFSETQ. V lost 5 bases and J 2 bases, leaving 14 bases between the germline ends. The CDR3 here is CASSIGGYAYEQYF. CDR3 sequence (DNA): TGCGCCAGCAGTATCGGCGGTTACGCCTACGAGCAGTACTTC.

The J gene is TRBJ2-7, the V gene TRBV7-2, with D hard to call. In germline, CDR1 is SGHTA, CDR2 FQGNSA. The CDR3 spans 16 residues. V was trimmed by 1 base and J by 0 bases, leaving 13 bases between them. The chain's CDR3 is CASSLGLLGHSYEQYF. The DNA of the CDR3 is TGTGCCAGCAGCTTAGGGCTACTGGGCCACTCCTACGAGCAGTACTTC.

The CDR3 DNA reads TGTGCCAGCAGCTTGGGACAGGGGAGCACCTACGAGCAGTACTTC. Its translation: CASSLGQGSTYEQYF. This rearrangement joins TRBV5-4 to TRBJ2-7, with 8 bases lining up with TRBD1. The CDR3 runs 15 residues. Germline V gene lookup returns CDR1 SGHNT and CDR2 YYREEE (reference sequence). Losses at the gene ends were 0 bases for V and 2 bases for J; bases not matched to a gene: 4.

V usage is TRBV10-1 and J usage is TRBJ2-7, with D perhaps TRBD1 (6 bases). The germline V gene has CDR1 WNHNN and CDR2 SYGVQD (reference sequence). The V end was cut by 4 bases, the J end by 6 bases, with 13 bases between. The CDR3 is 13 amino acids. CDR3 in amino acids: CASSATTGSEQYF. DNA of the CDR3: TGCGCCAGCAGTGCTACCACAGGGAGCGAGCAGTACTTC.

V usage is TRBV5-1 and J usage is TRBJ1-3; the D gene is possibly TRBD1 (5 bases). With 0 bases removed from V and 0 bases from J, the gap between germline ends came to 10 bases. Per germline, CDR1 SGHRS and CDR2 YFSETQ. CDR3 length equals 16 residues. CDR3 nucleotides: TGCGCCAGCAGCTTGGAGGCAGGGAACTCTGGAAACACCATATATTTT. As protein: CASSLEAGNSGNTIYF.

This chain joins TRBV25-1 and TRBJ2-2; 12 bases map to TRBD2. CDR1 and CDR2 (germline): MGHDK, SYGVNS. There are 14 residues in the CDR3. V was pared by 5 bases and J by 6 bases, with 1 base of the junction left unmatched. The DNA of the CDR3 is TGTGCCAGCAGTCTAGCGGGAGGGCCCGGGGAGCTGTTTTTT. Translation: CASSLAGGPGELFF.

The chain uses TRBV28 and TRBJ2-7, with 7 bases lining up with TRBD2. The V and J ends lost 5 bases and 3 bases, in that order; junction bases with no gene match: 10. The CDR3 covers 15 residues. CDR1 and CDR2 (germline): MDHEN, SYDVKM. In DNA form, the CDR3 reads TGTGCCAGCAGTCCTTTAGCGGGTGGACGCTACGAGCAGTACTTC. Protein sequence: CASSPLAGGRYEQYF.

This sequence joins TRBV9 and TRBJ2-1; possible D gene TRBD1, 6 bases. V lost 0 bases, J lost 0 bases, and 7 bases lay in between. Per the germline V gene, CDR1 is SGDLS and CDR2 is YYNGEE. This CDR3 comprises 15 residues. The CDR3 region is CASSVEGGSYNEQFF. The CDR3 DNA is TGTGCCAGCAGCGTAGAAGGGGGCTCCTACAATGAGCAGTTCTTC. The complete variable domain, with remaining parts taken from reference TRBV9 and TRBJ2-1, reads DSGVTQTPKHLITATGQRVTLRCSPRSGDLSVYWYQQSLDQGLQFLIQYYNGEERAKGNILERFSAQQFPDLHSELNLSSLELGDSALYFCASSVEGGSYNEQFFGPGTRLTVL.

V usage is TRBV7-9 and J usage is TRBJ2-1; no clear D. Trimming removed 5 bases at V and 5 bases at J, with 7 bases between. The CDR3 spans 12 residues. Germline CDR1 and CDR2: SEHNR and FQNEAQ (reference sequence). The CDR3 DNA reads as TGTGCCAGCAGCCACTTAGACAATGAGCAGTTCTTC. Protein: CASSHLDNEQFF.

Note on this clone: The junction does not match germline at one end; this may be a read error. This chain uses TRBV5-1 with TRBJ2-5; TRBD2 aligns across 7 bases. The CDR3 extends over 16 amino acids. Looked up from germline, CDR1 is SGHRS and CDR2 is YFSETQ. The CDR3 DNA reads as TGCGCCAGCAGCTTGTTTGCGGGGGAGTGGCAAGAGGCCCAGTACTTC. Encoded protein: CASSLFAGEWQEAQYF.

The rearrangement joins TRBV30 to TRBJ2-7; D not certain. CDR1 and CDR2 from the germline V gene are GTSNPN and SVGIG (reference sequence). This CDR3 has 15 residues. The V and J ends lost 0 bases and 0 bases respectively, with 12 bases between them. CDR3 coding DNA: TGTGCCTGGAGTGTAAAAGTCCAACTCTCCTACGAGCAGTACTTC. Protein product: CAWSVKVQLSYEQYF.

The V call is TRBV2, the J call TRBJ2-7; D ambiguous. CDR3 size: 13 residues. Trimming pared 4 bases from V and 0 bases from J, leaving 7 bases between. Germline values: CDR1 SNHLY, CDR2 FYNNEI. CDR3: CASSVEISYEQYF. CDR3 bases: TGTGCCAGCAGTGTGGAGATCTCCTACGAGCAGTACTTC.

This chain links TRBV4-1 with TRBJ1-1; 7 positions agree with TRBD1. Trimming took 4 bases from V and 0 from J; bases not matched to a gene: 11. Germline CDR1 reads MGHRA; CDR2 reads YSYEKL. This CDR3 contains 17 residues. This CDR3 is CASSPLIQGKMNTEAFF. CDR3 nucleotides: TGCGCCAGCAGCCCCCTCATACAGGGGAAAATGAACACTGAAGCTTTCTTT.

The rearrangement uses TRBV28 and TRBJ2-7; 8 positions agree with TRBD1. Germline trimming cut 5 bases from V and 3 bases from J; bases unmatched to any gene: 6. CDR1 is MDHEN and CDR2 is SYDVKM in the germline V gene. The CDR3 has 14 amino acids. CDR3 loop: CASSDRGLNYEQYF. The CDR3 nucleotides read TGTGCCAGCAGTGACAGGGGTTTAAACTACGAGCAGTACTTC.

The genes are TRBV5-1 and TRBJ1-5; D possibly corresponds to TRBD1 (6 bases). Germline assignment: CDR1 SGHRS and CDR2 YFSETQ. The V gene lost 0 bases and the J gene lost 2 bases, with 9 bases spanning the gap. The CDR3 is made up of 15 amino acids. The CDR3 spells CASSLATGGNQPQHF. In DNA, the CDR3 is TGCGCCAGCAGCTTGGCGACAGGCGGCAATCAGCCCCAGCATTTT. Based on the CDR3 plus reference TRBV5-1 and TRBJ1-5, the full variable domain is KAGVTQTPRYLIKTRGQQVTLSCSPISGHRSVSWYQQTPGQGLQFLFEYFSETQRNKGNFPGRFSGRQFSNSRSEMNVSTLELGDSALYLCASSLATGGNQPQHFGDGTRLSIL.

The V and J genes are TRBV7-9 and TRBJ2-7, with 8 nucleotides matching TRBD2. The germline V gene encodes CDR1 SEHNR and CDR2 FQNEAQ (reference sequence). This CDR3 is 16 amino acids long. V was clipped by 5 bases and J by 0 bases; unmatched bases: 9. The chain's CDR3 is CASSPRSGGSSYEQYF. The CDR3, as DNA: TGTGCCAGCAGCCCACGGAGCGGGGGCAGCTCCTACGAGCAGTACTTC.

The chain uses TRBV6-1 and TRBJ2-1; 7 bases line up with TRBD2. The CDR3 has 14 residues. Germline V CDR1 and CDR2: MNHNS, SASEGT. Germline trimming cut 6 bases from V and 10 bases from J; bases unmatched to any gene: 12. The CDR3 coding sequence is TGTGCCAGCAGGCCGGGACTACAAGGGCGCGAGCAGTTCTTC. Protein product: CASRPGLQGREQFF.

The chain joins TRBV4-1 to TRBJ2-7; TRBD2 agrees at 7 bases. J was trimmed by 4 bases and V by 4 bases; bases with no gene match: 16. Germline V gene sequence: CDR1 MGHRA, CDR2 YSYEKL. This CDR3 spans 17 amino acids. CDR3 amino acids: CASSPEIGLADLYEQYF. The CDR3 DNA sequence: TGCGCCAGCAGCCCAGAGATAGGCCTAGCGGACTTGTACGAGCAGTACTTC.

V usage is TRBV7-3 and J usage is TRBJ1-2, with 7 bases matching TRBD1. Germline loops: CDR1 SGHTA, CDR2 FQGTGA. V lost 0 bases, J lost 7 bases, and 5 bases stayed unmatched. This CDR3 has 14 amino acids. CDR3 in DNA: TGTGCCAGCAGCTTAACGCCAGGGGGTAGTGGCTACACCTTC. The encoded protein is CASSLTPGGSGYTF.

J is TRBJ1-1 and V is TRBV28; TRBD1 aligns across 7 bases. The germline V gene has CDR1 MDHEN and CDR2 SYDVKM. J was trimmed by 2 bases and V by 6 bases; bases with no gene match: 9. There are 15 residues in the CDR3. CDR3 coding DNA: TGTGCCAGCAGACCCATCGACAGGGCTAACACTGAAGCTTTCTTT. Translated, it gives CASRPIDRANTEAFF.

The chain has TRBV6-5 and TRBJ1-5; TRBD1 is a possible D gene (5 bases). Germline-derived CDR1 and CDR2 are MNHEY and SVGAGI. Between the trimmed V and J ends, which lost 6 bases and 0 bases, there was a span of 12 bases. The CDR3 is made up of 15 amino acids. CDR3 bases: TGTGCCAGCAGGATCAGGGAATATAGCAATCAGCCCCAGCATTTT. Translated, it gives CASRIREYSNQPQHF.